Below are 8 T cell receptor beta chains sequenced from a single sample in a study of blood T cells in healthy people across ages (dated by TCRdb to about 2015). The library was obtained by 5' RACE. The listed sequencing device is Illumina HiSeq 2500. The second PCR ran for about 6 to 11 cycles and used a J-beta primer mix along with a sample-barcoded 5' primer. The public reads were reprocessed in TCRdb via fastp at Q25 and MiXCR, keeping in-frame beta chains. Rows with one shared CDR3 protein collapse into an entry with the most common genes and DNA. Within this sample are 700,000 to 900,000 distinct CDR3 sequences, with about 55% of them counted one time only. The ten largest make up roughly 37% of the sample. Material for sequencing was blood. These receptors came from a man older than 75 in good health.

V and J are TRBV9 and TRBJ1-2; D gene uncertain. Trimming took 4 bases from V and 8 from J, leaving 6 bases between them. This CDR3 region has 10 residues. Per the germline V gene, CDR1 is SGDLS and CDR2 is YYNGEE. In DNA form, the CDR3 reads TGTGCCAGCAGCCTGTGGGGCTACACCTTC. This gives the protein CASSLWGYTF.

This clonotype has only a few counts. The chain combines TRBV5-1 with TRBJ2-1; D is unclear. Germline V gene data show CDR1 as SGHRS and CDR2 as YFSETQ. The ends were cut back, 0 bases at V and 0 bases at J, with 10 bases in the middle. This CDR3 contains 16 residues. This chain's CDR3 is CASSLGQSSSYNEQFF. The CDR3 coding sequence is TGCGCCAGCAGCTTGGGTCAGTCGAGCTCCTACAATGAGCAGTTCTTC.

The chain uses TRBV20-1 and TRBJ1-2, with a possible D match to TRBD1 (5 bases). The CDR3 covers 12 residues. V dropped 5 bases and J dropped 4 bases, with 11 bases sitting between them. The germline V gene has CDR1 DFQATT and CDR2 SNEGSKA (reference sequence). CDR3: CSAAQRGYGYTF. CDR3 coding DNA: TGCAGTGCTGCCCAGAGGGGCTATGGCTACACCTTC.

Of note for this clonotype: With a much larger clone just one base away, this may be a read error. This rearrangement joins TRBV9 to TRBJ2-3; a possible D gene is TRBD2 (5 bases). The CDR3 extends over 15 amino acids. The V gene's germline CDR1 is SGDLS and CDR2 YYNGEE. The chain's CDR3 is CACSVASARTDTQYF. In nucleotides, the CDR3 is TGTGCCTGCAGCGTAGCGTCTGCCCGCACAGATACGCAGTATTTT.

This clonotype has only a few counts. The chain employs TRBV4-1 and TRBJ2-6; tentative D call: TRBD2 (6 bases). The CDR3 loop spans 16 amino acids. Trimming stripped 4 bases from V and 0 bases from J, with 10 bases between. The germline V gene has CDR1 MGHRA and CDR2 YSYEKL. Here the CDR3 reads CASSRDGSSGANVLTF. DNA for the CDR3: TGCGCCAGCAGCCGCGACGGGAGCTCTGGGGCCAACGTCCTGACTTTC.

The chain couples TRBV27 to TRBJ2-3; D is possibly TRBD2 (6 bases). Per the germline V gene, CDR1 is MNHEY and CDR2 is SMNVEV (reference sequence). Deletions cut 4 bases from V and 14 bases from J, with 19 bases between. The CDR3 covers 13 residues. The CDR3 reads CASSYREHRYAYF. The CDR3 coding sequence is TGTGCCAGCAGTTATCGGGAGCACAGATACGCGTATTTT.

This chain connects TRBV11-2 to TRBJ2-5; 11 bases map to TRBD2. The tail of the sequence fits TRBJ2-7 better, so the J call may be wrong. The CDR3 runs to 16 residues. The germline gives CDR1 SGHAT, CDR2 FQNNGV. CDR3 DNA sequence: TGTGCCAGCAGCTTAGTAGCGGGAGGGCCTAACTACGAGCAGTACTTC. Protein: CASSLVAGGPNYEQYF.

This clonotype was detected only a few times. This rearrangement joins TRBV7-3 to TRBJ2-1; the D gene is possibly TRBD1 (6 bases). Per germline, CDR1 SGHTA and CDR2 FQGTGA. CDR3 length: 13 amino acids. Trimming removed 5 bases from V and 6 bases from J, with 11 bases in between. CDR3 in DNA: TGTGCCAGCAGCCTCGACAGGCTCAATGAGCAGTTCTTC. Amino acid sequence: CASSLDRLNEQFF.